The 3 T cell receptor beta chains in this list originate from one sample, sequenced in a study of T-cell memory formation after mild COVID-19. MiXCR, applied by TCRdb to the 5' RACE reads, yields one record per CDR3 protein. The sample has under 600,000 distinct CDR3 sequences, 20% to 25% seen once. Material: PBMCs or a T cell subset sorted from them (not recorded which). The receptor source for this set is an adult woman who had mild COVID-19 (a few samples of this study predate the infection). Cell type and time point are not known.

This clonotype was detected only a few times. The chain recombines TRBV6-1 with TRBJ2-2, with D unclear. The V gene's germline CDR1 is MNHNS and CDR2 SASEGT. V was pared by 6 bases and J by 6 bases, with 8 bases between. There are 12 residues in the CDR3. The chain's CDR3 is CASRAPAGELFF. In nucleotides, the CDR3 is TGTGCCAGCAGGGCCCCGGCCGGGGAGCTGTTTTTT.

This chain connects TRBV6-5 to TRBJ2-1; 8 nucleotides line up with TRBD1. Germline V gene data show CDR1 as MNHEY and CDR2 as SVGAGI. V shed 6 bases, J shed 4 bases, and the junction held 2 bases outside the gene matches. This CDR3 contains 13 residues. This CDR3 reads CASRDREYNEQFF. In DNA form, the CDR3 reads TGTGCCAGCAGGGACAGGGAATACAATGAGCAGTTCTTC.

The rearrangement joins TRBV7-9 to TRBJ2-7; no firm D call. V was pared by 5 bases and J by 3 bases, with 11 bases between. This CDR3 is 13 amino acids long. Germline CDR1 and CDR2: SEHNR and FQNEAQ (reference sequence). The CDR3 sequence is CASSPPSLYEQYF. CDR3 coding DNA: TGTGCCAGCAGCCCTCCTTCCCTCTACGAGCAGTACTTC. The variable domain in full, completed from reference TRBV7-9 and TRBJ2-7, reads DTGVSQNPRHKITKRGQNVTFRCDPISEHNRLYWYRQTLGQGPEFLTYFQNEAQLEKSRLLSDRFSAERPKGSFSTLEIQRTEQGDSAMYLCASSPPSLYEQYFGPGTRLTVT.